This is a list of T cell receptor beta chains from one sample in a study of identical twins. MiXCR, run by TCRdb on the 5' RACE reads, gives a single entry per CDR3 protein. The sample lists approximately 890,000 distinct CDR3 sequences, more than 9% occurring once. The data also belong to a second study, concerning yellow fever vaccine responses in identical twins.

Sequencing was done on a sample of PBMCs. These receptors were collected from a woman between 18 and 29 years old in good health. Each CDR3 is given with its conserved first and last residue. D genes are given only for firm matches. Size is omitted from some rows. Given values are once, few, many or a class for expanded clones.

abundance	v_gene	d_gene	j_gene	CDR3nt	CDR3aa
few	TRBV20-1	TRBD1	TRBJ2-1	TGCAGTGCTAGGTATCAGGGGGATGAGCAGTTCTTC	CSARYQGDEQFF
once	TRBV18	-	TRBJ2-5	TGTGCCAGCTCACACAGCGGACCGGGAACGGAGACCCAGTACTTC	CASSHSGPGTETQYF
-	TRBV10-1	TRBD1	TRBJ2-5	TGCGCCAGCACCCAGGACAGGGACACGGTCCAGTACTTC	CASTQDRDTVQYF
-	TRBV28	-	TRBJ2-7	TGTGCCAGCAGTCCGACTGTGGACGAGCAGTACTTC	CASSPTVDEQYF
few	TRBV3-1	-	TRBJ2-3	TGTGCCAGCAGCCAATACTCAGATACGCAGTATTTT	CASSQYSDTQYF
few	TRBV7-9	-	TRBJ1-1	TGTGCCAGCAGCACCCGGACGGGGAACACTGAAGCTTTCTTT	CASSTRTGNTEAFF
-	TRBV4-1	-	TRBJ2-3	TGCGCCAGCCACGGGGCGGAAAGCACAGATACGCAGTATTTT	CASHGAESTDTQYF
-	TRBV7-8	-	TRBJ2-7	TGTGCCAGCAGCTTAGCTTGGTCAGGGACTCTCTACGAGCAGTACTTC	CASSLAWSGTLYEQYF
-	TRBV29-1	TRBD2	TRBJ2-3	TGCAGCGTCGGAGGACTAGCGGGATTCTCTAGCACTGATACGCAGTATTTT	CSVGGLAGFSSTDTQYF
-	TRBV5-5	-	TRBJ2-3	TGTGCCAGCAGCTCTGGACTCCGCTGGTCAGATACGCAGTATTTT	CASSSGLRWSDTQYF
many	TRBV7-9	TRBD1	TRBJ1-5	TGTGCCAGCAGCCCCGGACAGGTGGGCAATCAGCCCCAGCATTTT	CASSPGQVGNQPQHF
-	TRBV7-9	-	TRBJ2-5	TGTGCCAGCAGCGCGAACTCCGGGTATTTAGAGACCCAGTACTTC	CASSANSGYLETQYF
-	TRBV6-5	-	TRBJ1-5	TGTGCCAGCAGTTACCGCTTTGGGGGACAGCCCCAGCATTTT	CASSYRFGGQPQHF
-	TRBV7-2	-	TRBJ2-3	TGTGCCAGCAGCTTAGTGGCGGGGGCTTGGAGCACAGATACGCAGTATTTT	CASSLVAGAWSTDTQYF
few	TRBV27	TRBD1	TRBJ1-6	TGTGCCAGCAGTTTTTACAGGGGTCCTATTAATTCACCCCTCCACTTT	CASSFYRGPINSPLHF
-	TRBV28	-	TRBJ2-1	TGTGCCAGCAGTTTATCCCGAAACGGGGAGCAGTTCTTC	CASSLSRNGEQFF
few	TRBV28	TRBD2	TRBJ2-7	TGTGCCAGCAGACGGGGGACTAGCGGATACTACGAGCAGTACTTC	CASRRGTSGYYEQYF
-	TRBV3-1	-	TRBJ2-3	TGTGCCAGCCGGAGCGGAGAGTTTAGCACAGATACGCAGTATTTT	CASRSGEFSTDTQYF
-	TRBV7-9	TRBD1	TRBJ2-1	TGTGCCAGCAGCCCCGCGACAGGGCCCCCCTACAATGAGCAGTTCTTC	CASSPATGPPYNEQFF
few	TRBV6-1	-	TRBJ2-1	TGTGCCAGCAGCCCCGTGGGGAGCTCACACAATGAGCAGTTCTTC	CASSPVGSSHNEQFF
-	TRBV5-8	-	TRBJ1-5	TGTGCCAGCAGGCCACAGGCATATAGCAATCAGCCCCAGCATTTT	CASRPQAYSNQPQHF
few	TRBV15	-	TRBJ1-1	TGTGCCACCAGCAGAGATGGAGCTACTGAAGCTTTCTTT	CATSRDGATEAFF
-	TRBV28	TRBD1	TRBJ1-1	TGTGCCAGCAGTAGGGACAGCCTTGAGGATGAAGCTTTCTTT	CASSRDSLEDEAFF
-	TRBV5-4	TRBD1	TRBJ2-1	TGTGCCAGCAGCTACCCCTGGGGCGGGACAGGGTACGACAATGAGCAGTTCTTC	CASSYPWGGTGYDNEQFF
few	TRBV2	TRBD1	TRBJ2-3	TGTGCCAGCATGGTTGGGACAGGGAGGACAGATACGCAGTATTTT	CASMVGTGRTDTQYF
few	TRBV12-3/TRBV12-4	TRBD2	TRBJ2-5	TGTGCCAGCTCCCCGGCTGGAGCGGGAAGGTGGGAGACCCAGTACTTC	CASSPAGAGRWETQYF
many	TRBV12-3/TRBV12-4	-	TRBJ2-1	TGTGCCAGCAGTTCTCTCATGCCCGCTGAGCAGTTCTTC	CASSSLMPAEQFF
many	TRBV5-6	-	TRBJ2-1	TGTGCCAGCAGCACCTACAGGGAGCAGTTCTTC	CASSTYREQFF
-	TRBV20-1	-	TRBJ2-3	TGCAGTGCCGGGGGAAGGGCCGGTTCATTCGATACGCAGTATTTT	CSAGGRAGSFDTQYF
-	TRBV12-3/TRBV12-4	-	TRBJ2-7	TGTGCCAGTATGCGTGGGGGAGTTCTCTACGAGCAGTACTTC	CASMRGGVLYEQYF
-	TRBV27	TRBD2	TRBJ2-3	TGTGCCAGCAGCTTCTGGACTAGCGGCGAGGGGGATACGCAGTATTTT	CASSFWTSGEGDTQYF
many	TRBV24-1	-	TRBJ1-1	TGTGCCACCGCGGCGGCAGGCTTGAACACTGAAGCTTTCTTT	CATAAAGLNTEAFF
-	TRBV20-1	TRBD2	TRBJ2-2	TGCAGTGCTGGACTAGCGGGGAGAAACACCGGGGAGCTGTTTTTT	CSAGLAGRNTGELFF
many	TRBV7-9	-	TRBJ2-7	TGTGCCAGCAAAGGGGACAAGGAGGCCGAGCAGTACTTC	CASKGDKEAEQYF
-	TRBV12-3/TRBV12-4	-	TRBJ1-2	TGTGCCAGCAGGGGTGAACAGGGTCCTAACTATGGCTACACCTTC	CASRGEQGPNYGYTF
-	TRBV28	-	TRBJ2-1	TGTGCCAGCAGTCAGACAGGCGGGGCTTCCAATGAGCAGTTCTTC	CASSQTGGASNEQFF
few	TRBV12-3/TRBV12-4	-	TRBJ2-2	TGTGCCAGCAGTGTCGTCGTCGGGGAGCTGTTTTTT	CASSVVVGELFF
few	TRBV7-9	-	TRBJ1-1	TGTGCCAGCGACGACAGGCGAAATATGGGAGGCACTGAAGCTTTCTTT	CASDDRRNMGGTEAFF
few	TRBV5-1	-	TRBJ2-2	TGCGCCAGCAGCTTGGTTGGAGGAGGCGGGGAGCTGTTTTTT	CASSLVGGGGELFF
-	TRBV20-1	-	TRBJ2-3	TGCAGTGCCGCAGCGGATACGCAGTATTTT	CSAAADTQYF